Detailed here is one T cell receptor (beta chain). Trimming took 2 bases from V and 1 from J; bases not matched to a gene: 5. The CDR3 has 16 residues. Per germline, CDR1 MGHRA and CDR2 YSYEKL. The sample originates from a study of cytomegalovirus exposure and HLA in healthy donors. It was with 60 Vbeta and 13 Jbeta primers that the PCR ran. Some clones are missing from TCRdb's copy, which holds only in-frame ones; the method was immunoSEQ multiplex PCR. This repertoire shows approximately 120,000 clones, about 76% found once; its top ten account for approximately 8%. The sequence derives from a man between 40 and 49 years old in good health and CMV-seronegative. V and J are TRBV4-1 and TRBJ2-5; TRBD1 matches 9 bases. Input material: PBMCs. The CDR3 DNA sequence: TGCGCCAGCAGCCAAAGGGGACAGGGCCTCCAAGAGACCCAGTACTTC. It translates to CASSQRGQGLQETQYF.